Following are 22 T cell receptor beta chains from one sample sequenced in a study of T cells in localized non-small cell lung cancer. Profiled with immunoSEQ multiplex PCR; TCRdb holds only in-frame clones, not every one. The sample lists 29,000 or so clones; 88% were seen once. The material was peripheral blood, obtained before any cancer treatment. These receptors were taken from a female donor older than 55 with stage III squamous cell lung carcinoma.

This chain connects TRBV28 to TRBJ1-5; perhaps TRBD1 as D (5 bases). CDR3 length: 14 residues. Trimming pared 7 bases from V and 6 bases from J, leaving 16 bases between. Germline loops: CDR1 MDHEN, CDR2 SYDVKM. The CDR3 here is CASKDRHQTQPQHF. The CDR3, as DNA: TGTGCCAGCAAAGACAGACACCAAACTCAGCCCCAGCATTTT.

J is TRBJ1-5 and V is TRBV7-4; no reliable D call. Germline-derived CDR1 and CDR2 are SGHVT and SQSDAQ. V gave up 5 bases and J gave up 4 bases, with 18 bases separating them. The CDR3 sequence is 16 residues long. CDR3 protein: CASSPQGSRINQPQHF. The CDR3 nucleotides read TGTGCCAGCAGCCCCCAAGGGAGCAGAATAAATCAGCCCCAGCATTTT.

The CDR3 DNA reads as TGTGCCACCAGCTTGAACAGGGAAAACACCTACGAGCAGTACTTC. Protein product: CATSLNRENTYEQYF. V is TRBV15 and J is TRBJ2-7; maybe TRBD1 (6 bases). The CDR3 covers 15 residues. The germline V gene has CDR1 LNHNV and CDR2 YYDKDF (reference sequence). V gave up 5 bases and J gave up 2 bases, with 16 bases separating them.

The J gene is TRBJ2-1, the V gene TRBV7-2; 9 bases are a match to TRBD2. Germline V CDR1 and CDR2: SGHTA, FQGNSA. V was clipped by 1 base and J by 8 bases; unmatched bases: 3. The CDR3 runs 14 residues. The CDR3 loop reads CASSLGGGVDEQFF. Here the CDR3 DNA reads TGTGCCAGCAGCTTAGGCGGGGGGGTAGATGAGCAGTTCTTC. Full variable domain (rest looked up from reference TRBV7-2 and TRBJ2-1): GAGVSQSPSNKVTEKGKDVELRCDPISGHTALYWYRQSLGQGLEFLIYFQGNSAPDKSGLPSDRFSAERTGGSVSTLTIQRTQQEDSAVYLCASSLGGGVDEQFFGPGTRLTVL.

The V and J genes are TRBV4-3 and TRBJ2-7; the D gene is possibly TRBD2 (6 bases). Trimming took 0 bases from V and 6 from J, leaving 15 bases between them. From germline, CDR1 is LGHNA and CDR2 YSLEER. This CDR3 contains 15 residues. The CDR3 DNA follows: TGCGCCAGCAGCCAAGATACGGAGGGCGCGCTCGAGCAGTACTTC. It encodes CASSQDTEGALEQYF.

This clone was detected once. The genes are TRBV29-1 and TRBJ2-2; 7 nucleotides match TRBD1. The CDR3 is 14 residues long. The V gene's germline CDR1 is SQVTM and CDR2 ANQGSEA. The V segment lost 4 bases and the J segment 7 bases; nucleotides outside the gene matches: 9. DNA of the CDR3: TGCAGCGTTGGTCAGGGGGTAGGAATCGGGGAGCTGTTTTTT. It is translated as CSVGQGVGIGELFF.

The chain employs TRBV5-1 and TRBJ2-3; TRBD2 aligns across 8 bases. The V gene end was trimmed by 6 bases and the J gene end by 6 bases; junction bases not matched to a gene: 15. The CDR3 runs to 16 residues. The germline V gene has CDR1 SGHRS and CDR2 YFSETQ. The CDR3 sequence: CASKSAGTSSWDTQYF. In DNA, the CDR3 is TGCGCCAGCAAGTCGGCTGGGACTAGTTCTTGGGATACGCAGTATTTT. Supplemented by reference TRBV5-1 and TRBJ2-3, the full variable domain reads KAGVTQTPRYLIKTRGQQVTLSCSPISGHRSVSWYQQTPGQGLQFLFEYFSETQRNKGNFPGRFSGRQFSNSRSEMNVSTLELGDSALYLCASKSAGTSSWDTQYFGPGTRLTVL.

The rearrangement joins TRBV19 to TRBJ1-5; D might be TRBD1 (5 bases). Germline lookup yields CDR1 LNHDA and CDR2 SQIVND (reference sequence). CDR3 length: 16 amino acids. Trimming stripped 1 base from V and 5 bases from J, with 15 bases between. The CDR3 bases are TGTGCCAGTAGTATAGTCGGGGGAGGGGACCATCAGCCCCAGCATTTT. As protein: CASSIVGGGDHQPQHF. The full variable domain, with the rest looked up from reference TRBV19 and TRBJ1-5, is DGGITQSPKYLFRKEGQNVTLSCEQNLNHDAMYWYRQDPGQGLRLIYYSQIVNDFQKGDIAEGYSVSREKKESFPLTVTSAQKNPTAFYLCASSIVGGGDHQPQHFGDGTRLSIL.

V gene TRBV5-6 combines with J gene TRBJ1-2; possible D gene TRBD1, 5 bases. Germline CDR1 and CDR2: SGHDT and YYEEEE. The V and J ends lost 0 bases and 8 bases respectively, with 11 bases between them. The CDR3 is made up of 13 amino acids. The CDR3 spells CASSLGQRRGYTF. Here the CDR3 DNA reads TGTGCCAGCAGCTTGGGACAGAGAAGGGGCTACACCTTC.

CDR3 sequence reads: CASSPSVGQMFSGANVLTF. The CDR3 nucleotides are TGTGCCAGCTCACCAAGTGTAGGACAGATGTTCTCTGGGGCCAACGTCCTGACTTTC. The genes are TRBV18 and TRBJ2-6; D possibly corresponds to TRBD1 (6 bases). Germline V gene data show CDR1 as KGHSH and CDR2 as LQKENI. This CDR3 is 19 amino acids long. Trimming removed 2 bases at V and 0 bases at J, with 17 bases between.

This sequence joins TRBV29-1 and TRBJ2-1; TRBD2 might be the D (5 bases). The V gene lost 2 bases and the J gene lost 2 bases, with 10 bases spanning the gap. The CDR3 is 14 residues long. In germline, CDR1 is SQVTM, CDR2 ANQGSEA. For the CDR3, the DNA is TGCAGCGTTGAACCCCGGGAAGCCTACAATGAGCAGTTCTTC. Protein product: CSVEPREAYNEQFF.

This rearrangement joins TRBV5-1 to TRBJ1-1; possible D gene TRBD1, 6 bases. Germline V gene lookup returns CDR1 SGHRS and CDR2 YFSETQ. Trimming removed 3 bases at V and 0 bases at J, with 12 bases between. The CDR3 has 15 residues. The CDR3 loop reads CASSSQGGVNTEAFF. In DNA, the CDR3 is TGCGCCAGCAGCTCTCAAGGGGGGGTGAACACTGAAGCTTTCTTT.

The V call is TRBV5-1, the J call TRBJ2-3, with no clear D. V shed 0 bases and J shed 2 bases, with 7 bases lying between them. Germline values: CDR1 SGHRS, CDR2 YFSETQ. CDR3 size: 14 residues. This CDR3 is CASSLDAYTDTQYF. DNA of the CDR3: TGCGCCAGCAGCTTGGACGCCTACACAGATACGCAGTATTTT.

This chain uses TRBV5-1 with TRBJ1-1, with a tentative D call TRBD1 (5 bases). V lost 4 bases, J lost 4 bases, and 14 bases lay in between. The CDR3 contains 14 residues. The germline V gene has CDR1 SGHRS and CDR2 YFSETQ. In DNA, the CDR3 is TGCGCCAGCAGCCCTCAGGGATCGGGCACTGAAGCTTTCTTT. Encoded protein: CASSPQGSGTEAFF.

This chain joins TRBV4-1 and TRBJ2-3, with 11 bases fitting TRBD2. The germline CDR1 and CDR2 sequences are MGHRA and YSYEKL. This CDR3 contains 19 residues. The V and J ends lost 1 base and 0 bases, in that order; junction bases with no gene match: 9. The CDR3 here is CASSQGGSGRVGSTDTQYF. The CDR3 DNA reads TGCGCCAGCAGCCAAGGGGGTAGCGGGAGGGTGGGAAGCACAGATACGCAGTATTTT.

The chain is built from TRBV19 and TRBJ1-1, with TRBD1 identical over 7 bases. The length of the CDR3 is 17 residues. Germline CDR1 and CDR2: LNHDA and SQIVND (reference sequence). The J segment lost 4 bases and the V segment lost 1 base, leaving 12 bases of the junction unmatched. This CDR3 is CASSIVWRGDRGTEAFF. The CDR3 DNA is TGTGCCAGTAGTATAGTGTGGAGGGGGGACAGAGGCACTGAAGCTTTCTTT.

This clone has just a few counts. This CDR3 is CASSQASQGGPHNEQFF. In nucleotides, the CDR3 is TGCGCCAGCAGCCAAGCTTCCCAAGGGGGTCCCCACAATGAGCAGTTCTTC. V and J are TRBV4-3 and TRBJ2-1; weak D call: TRBD1 (6 bases). Germline CDR1 reads LGHNA; CDR2 reads YSLEER. V was cut by 1 base and J by 5 bases, with 18 bases left in between. The CDR3 is 17 residues long.

This clone showed up just once. This rearrangement joins TRBV9 to TRBJ1-1, with D tentatively TRBD1 (6 bases). CDR3 length: 14 amino acids. Germline V gene data show CDR1 as SGDLS and CDR2 as YYNGEE. Deletions cut 4 bases from V and 1 base from J, with 11 bases between. The CDR3: CASSRGGENTEAFF. Here the CDR3 DNA reads TGTGCCAGCAGCCGGGGGGGCGAGAACACTGAAGCTTTCTTT.

The rearrangement uses TRBV5-3 and TRBJ2-5; TRBD2 might be the D (6 bases). TRBV5-3 is an open reading frame, and its role is uncertain. V gave up 0 bases and J gave up 2 bases, with 23 bases separating them. The CDR3 runs to 19 residues. The CDR3 coding sequence is TGTGCCAGAAGCTTGGCCGGGAGACCCTTACCAAACGCACAAGAGACCCAGTACTTC. It is translated as CARSLAGRPLPNAQETQYF.

This clone was counted a single time. The rearrangement links TRBV5-4 to TRBJ2-2; D call uncertain. The CDR3 extends over 16 amino acids. The germline V gene has CDR1 SGHNT and CDR2 YYREEE (reference sequence). Trimming shortened V by 1 base and J by 3 bases, and 13 bases separated the two germline ends. CDR3 sequence: CASSLPSNRDTGELFF. CDR3 DNA sequence: TGTGCCAGCAGCTTGCCTTCTAACCGGGACACCGGGGAGCTGTTTTTT.

This clone was detected a few times. The chain couples TRBV28 to TRBJ2-1; maybe TRBD1 (5 bases). Germline CDR1 reads MDHEN; CDR2 reads SYDVKM. The CDR3 totals 14 residues. With 5 bases removed from V and 4 bases from J, the gap between germline ends came to 12 bases. The CDR3 loop reads CASSPFRDYNEQFF. The CDR3 DNA is TGTGCCAGCAGTCCATTCAGGGATTACAATGAGCAGTTCTTC.

The chain has TRBV6-5 and TRBJ2-7; D possibly corresponds to TRBD1 (5 bases). Germline V gene lookup returns CDR1 MNHEY and CDR2 SVGAGI. V lost 0 bases, J lost 4 bases, and 13 bases lay in between. CDR3 length equals 15 residues. The CDR3 DNA sequence: TGTGCCAGCAGTTACTCGAGGCGGACACAGTACGAGCAGTACTTC. Translated, it gives CASSYSRRTQYEQYF.